These 26 T cell receptor beta chains were sequenced from one sample in a study of blood T cell repertoires in COVID-19. Sequenced by immunoSEQ multiplex PCR; TCRdb stores in-frame clones only, minus some. Of around 100,000 clones listed, 85% are singletons. The sequencing input was peripheral blood. These receptors all come from a human donor in a cohort sampled during active COVID-19.

A word on this clone: This same CDR3 is encoded by further DNA sequences in the sample. The chain uses TRBV3-1 (or the pseudogene TRBV3-2) and TRBJ2-3, with D tentatively TRBD1 (5 bases). Trimming pared 3 bases from V and 4 bases from J, leaving 11 bases between. The CDR3 loop spans 14 amino acids. Germline V lookup: CDR1 LGHDT, CDR2 YNNKEL (reference sequence). CDR3 region: CASSQGRRADTQYF. CDR3 DNA sequence: TGTGCCAGCAGCCAGGGTCGCAGGGCAGATACGCAGTATTTT.

About this clone: The CDR3 carries no conserved terminal phenylalanine or tryptophan, so it likely arises from a read error. The chain has TRBV11-2 and TRBJ1-2; D remains unclear. This CDR3 is built from 15 residues. Germline CDR1 and CDR2: SGHAT and FQNNGV. V lost 1 base to trimming and J lost 3 bases, with 12 bases between them. Here the CDR3 DNA reads TGTGCCAGCAGCTTAGCGGTAGGCAACCACTATGGCTACACCCTC. Encoded protein: CASSLAVGNHYGYTL.

Comments on this clone: At one end, the junction sequence differs from germline, possibly due to a read error. This sample also contains other DNA sequences that code for the same CDR3. The chain links TRBV3-1 (or the pseudogene TRBV3-2) to TRBJ1-2; D is undetermined. The CDR3 is made up of 14 amino acids. Germline V lookup: CDR1 LGHDT, CDR2 YNNKEL (reference sequence). The CDR3 region has the DNA TGTGCCAGCAGCCAGGGGAGGACGGTCTATGGCTACACTTTC. Amino acids: CASSQGRTVYGYTF.

V gene TRBV7-2 combines with J gene TRBJ1-3; the match to TRBD1 covers 9 bases. The V gene end was trimmed by 5 bases and the J gene end by 8 bases; junction bases not matched to a gene: 7. The CDR3 loop spans 14 amino acids. Germline CDR1 reads SGHTA; CDR2 reads FQGNSA. CDR3 residues: CASSHRGLSDTIYF. The CDR3 DNA is TGTGCCAGCAGCCACAGGGGGCTCAGCGACACCATATATTTT.

The chain recombines TRBV5-1 with TRBJ2-3; 11 nucleotides agree with TRBD2. The CDR3 is 16 amino acids. Germline values: CDR1 SGHRS, CDR2 YFSETQ. V was pared by 0 bases and J by 7 bases, with 7 bases of the junction left unmatched. CDR3 nucleotide sequence: TGCGCCAGCAGCTTGGGACTAGCGGGGTCTTTGAATACGCAGTATTTT. It is translated as CASSLGLAGSLNTQYF.

CDR3 DNA: TGTGCCAGCAGTAGGACAGCCGGTGGCTACACCTTC. It yields the protein CASSRTAGGYTF. The rearrangement joins TRBV28 to TRBJ1-2; the D gene is possibly TRBD1 (6 bases). Trimming removed 5 bases at V and 7 bases at J, with 11 bases between. Germline V gene data show CDR1 as MDHEN and CDR2 as SYDVKM. The CDR3 loop spans 12 amino acids.

The chain couples TRBV29-1 to TRBJ2-3, with 10 bases lining up with TRBD2. Trimming cost V 0 bases and J 5 bases; bases outside gene matches: 8. The CDR3 sequence is 16 residues long. Germline CDR1 reads SQVTM; CDR2 reads ANQGSEA. CDR3 protein: CSVEDPPSGSQDTQYF. The CDR3, as DNA: TGCAGCGTTGAAGATCCGCCTAGCGGGAGTCAAGATACGCAGTATTTT.

The J gene is TRBJ2-7, the V gene TRBV5-1, with TRBD1 matching over 9 bases. Trimming at V came to 0 bases and at J to 2 bases, leaving 6 bases not matched to a gene. This CDR3 is built from 16 residues. The germline CDR1 and CDR2 sequences are SGHRS and YFSETQ. CDR3 bases: TGCGCCAGCAGCTTGGCCGTCGGGACAGGGCCCTACGAGCAGTACTTC. Its protein product is CASSLAVGTGPYEQYF.

This CDR3 is CASSVLAGSSYNEQFF. The CDR3 nucleotides read TGTGCCAGCAGTGTTCTAGCGGGAAGCTCCTACAATGAGCAGTTCTTC. The gene calls are TRBV2 and TRBJ2-1; 9 bases are shared with TRBD2. CDR3 length equals 16 residues. CDR1 is SNHLY and CDR2 is FYNNEI in the germline V gene. V was pared by 4 bases and J by 0 bases, with 4 bases of the junction left unmatched.

The rearrangement joins TRBV2 to TRBJ1-1; D not certain. Germline-derived CDR1 and CDR2 are SNHLY and FYNNEI. The CDR3 spans 13 residues. V shed 6 bases and J shed 1 base, with 9 bases lying between them. The CDR3 DNA follows: TGTGCCAGCAGCTCACAGCCGAACACTGAAGCTTTCTTT. This gives the protein CASSSQPNTEAFF.

Here the CDR3 DNA reads TGTGCCAGCAGCCCAGGGGACAGGGTGGGGGCTTTCTTT. Its translation: CASSPGDRVGAFF. The rearrangement uses TRBV9 and TRBJ1-1, with 9 positions matching TRBD1. This CDR3 spans 13 amino acids. Germline CDR1 SGDLS, CDR2 YYNGEE. Trimming removed 4 bases from V and 11 bases from J; junction bases left unmatched: 9.

Written as DNA, the CDR3 is TGTGCCAGCAGCTGGGGACAGGGGATCACTGAAGCTTTCTTT. Protein: CASSWGQGITEAFF. The chain carries TRBV28 and TRBJ1-1; TRBD1 matches 10 bases. The CDR3 has 14 amino acids. CDR1 and CDR2 (germline): MDHEN, SYDVKM. V dropped 6 bases and J dropped 4; count of bases not matched to a gene: 5.

This clone was seen just once. The chain has TRBV5-1 and TRBJ1-2, with D unclear. Germline CDR1 and CDR2: SGHRS and YFSETQ. V lost 4 bases and J 7 bases, leaving 20 bases between the germline ends. The CDR3 sequence is 15 residues long. The CDR3 here is CASSPSGNEGGGYTF. As DNA, the CDR3 is TGCGCCAGCAGCCCCAGTGGGAACGAAGGAGGTGGCTACACCTTC.

The genes are TRBV2 and TRBJ1-6; 9 nucleotides agree with TRBD1. CDR1 and CDR2 from the germline V gene are SNHLY and FYNNEI. The CDR3 extends over 14 amino acids. After removal of 8 bases from V and 8 bases from J, the junction contained 7 bases not matched to a gene. Here the CDR3 DNA reads TGTGCCAGCGGGGGACAGGGTATTGATTCACCCCTCCACTTT. Its protein is CASGGQGIDSPLHF.

The chain couples TRBV6-5 to TRBJ2-3, with 9 bases fitting TRBD2. CDR1 is MNHEY, CDR2 SVGAGI, per germline. This CDR3 region has 16 residues. Germline trimming cut 2 bases from V and 5 bases from J; bases unmatched to any gene: 8. Written as DNA, the CDR3 is TGTGCCAGCAGTTACGGGGCGGGGGGGCCTCGAGATACGCAGTATTTT. Protein sequence: CASSYGAGGPRDTQYF.

The chain is built from TRBV6-2 or TRBV6-3 and TRBJ2-1; 8 bases fit TRBD1. The CDR3 extends over 15 amino acids. Germline V lookup: CDR1 MNHEY, CDR2 SVGEGT. Trimming cost V 2 bases and J 6 bases; bases outside gene matches: 6. The CDR3 region is CASSYRTGSGNEQFF. The CDR3 bases are TGTGCCAGCAGTTACCGGACAGGGAGCGGCAATGAGCAGTTCTTC.

The chain recombines TRBV7-9 with TRBJ2-3; the D gene is possibly TRBD2 (5 bases). The CDR3 is 14 residues long. V was cut by 4 bases and J by 4 bases, with 12 bases left in between. Germline CDR1 is SEHNR and CDR2 is FQNEAQ (reference sequence). The CDR3 DNA sequence: TGTGCCAGCAGCTCTCGGGGAATCCCAGATACGCAGTATTTT. This codes for CASSSRGIPDTQYF.

This clone has just a few counts. This chain connects TRBV24-1 to TRBJ2-1, with TRBD1 identical over 9 bases. Looked up from germline, CDR1 is KGHDR and CDR2 is SFDVKD. The CDR3 covers 15 residues. V trimming: 7 bases; J trimming: 5 bases; junction bases outside the gene matches: 8. CDR3: CATSARGQGDNEQFF. As DNA, the CDR3 is TGTGCCACCAGCGCTCGGGGACAGGGAGACAATGAGCAGTTCTTC.

This chain joins TRBV5-1 and TRBJ2-3; 11 positions agree with TRBD2. With 3 bases clipped from V and 2 bases from J, the junction kept 11 bases outside the gene matches. Germline values: CDR1 SGHRS, CDR2 YFSETQ. CDR3 length: 18 residues. The CDR3 DNA reads as TGCGCCAGCAGCTCGAGCGGGCTAGCGGGAGGACCCACAGATACGCAGTATTTT. Its protein is CASSSSGLAGGPTDTQYF.

About this clone itself: The sample holds other DNA sequences that translate to the same CDR3. This sequence joins TRBV6-2 or TRBV6-3 and TRBJ1-6; D perhaps matches TRBD1 (5 bases). CDR1 and CDR2 (germline): MNHEY, SVGEGT. Between the trimmed V and J ends, which lost 5 bases and 5 bases, there was a span of 13 bases. The CDR3 runs 15 residues. In DNA form, the CDR3 reads TGTGCCAGCAGTCCCCGGGGGGGTGATAATTCACCCCTCCACTTT. Its protein product is CASSPRGGDNSPLHF.

This chain links TRBV6-5 with TRBJ1-2; 7 bases match TRBD1. This CDR3 contains 13 residues. Trimming cost V 5 bases and J 5 bases; bases outside gene matches: 5. CDR1 and CDR2 (germline): MNHEY, SVGAGI. The CDR3 loop reads CASSTRDRYGYTF. CDR3 in DNA: TGTGCCAGCAGTACTCGGGACAGATATGGCTACACCTTC.

CDR3: CASSRDNGYEQYF. The CDR3 DNA reads TGTGCCAGCAGCCGGGACAATGGCTACGAGCAGTACTTC. The genes are TRBV7-3 and TRBJ2-7; perhaps TRBD1 as D (6 bases). Trimming took 5 bases from V and 3 from J, leaving 11 bases between them. CDR1 is SGHTA, CDR2 FQGTGA, per germline. The CDR3 sequence is 13 residues long.

This sequence joins TRBV18 and TRBJ2-3, with TRBD2 matching 16 bases. J lost 5 bases, V lost 6 bases, and 8 bases had no gene match. CDR1 KGHSH and CDR2 LQKENI come from the germline V gene. The CDR3 spans 17 residues. The CDR3 sequence: CASSLTGLAGGQDTQYF. The CDR3 DNA reads as TGTGCCAGCTCTTTGACGGGACTAGCGGGGGGGCAAGATACGCAGTATTTT. Variable domain in full (rest from reference TRBV18 and TRBJ2-3): NAGVMQNPRHLVRRRGQEARLRCSPMKGHSHVYWYRQLPEEGLKFMVYLQKENIIDESGMPKERFSAEFPKEGPSILRIQQVVRGDSAAYFCASSLTGLAGGQDTQYFGPGTRLTVL.

As for this clone: One end of the junction is discordant with germline, which a read error may explain. J is TRBJ2-3 and V is TRBV6-5, with unresolved D. This CDR3 has 15 residues. Germline V lookup: CDR1 MNHEY, CDR2 SVGAGI. The CDR3 reads CASSDSGSSTDTQYF. The CDR3 DNA reads TGTGCCAGCAGTGACTCGGGCAGTAGCACAGATACGCAGTATTTT.

This clone was seen a few times. V gene TRBV6-2 or TRBV6-3 combines with J gene TRBJ2-1, with TRBD1 matching over 10 bases. Unmatched junction bases numbered 5, after V lost 5 bases and J lost 7 bases. The CDR3 runs 14 residues. Germline V gene sequence: CDR1 MNHEY, CDR2 SVGEGT. The CDR3 reads CASSTRQGANEQFF. DNA for the CDR3: TGTGCCAGCAGTACGCGACAGGGGGCGAATGAGCAGTTCTTC.

The chain combines TRBV18 with TRBJ2-5, with 12 positions matching TRBD2. Germline values: CDR1 KGHSH, CDR2 LQKENI. Trimming at V came to 3 bases and at J to 5 bases, leaving 1 base not matched to a gene. The CDR3 contains 14 residues. CDR3 in amino acids: CASSPLAGGETQYF. The CDR3 DNA follows: TGTGCCAGCTCACCTCTAGCGGGAGGGGAGACCCAGTACTTC.